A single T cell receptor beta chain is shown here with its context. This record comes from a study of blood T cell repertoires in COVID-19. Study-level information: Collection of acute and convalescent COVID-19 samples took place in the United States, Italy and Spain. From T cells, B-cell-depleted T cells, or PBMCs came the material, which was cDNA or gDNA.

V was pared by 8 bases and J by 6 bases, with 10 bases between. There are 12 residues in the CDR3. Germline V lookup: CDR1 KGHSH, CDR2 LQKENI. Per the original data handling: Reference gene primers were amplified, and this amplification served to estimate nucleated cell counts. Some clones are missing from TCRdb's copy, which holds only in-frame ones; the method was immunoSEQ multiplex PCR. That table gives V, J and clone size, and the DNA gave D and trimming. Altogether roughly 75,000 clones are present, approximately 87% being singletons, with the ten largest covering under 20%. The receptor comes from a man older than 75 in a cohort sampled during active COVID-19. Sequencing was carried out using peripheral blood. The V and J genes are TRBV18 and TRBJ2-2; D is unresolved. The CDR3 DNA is TGTGCCAGCCTATTGGTAGCCGGGGAGCTGTTTTTT. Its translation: CASLLVAGELFF.